Presented here are 32 T cell receptor beta chains from one specimen sequenced in a study of T cells in Graves' hyperthyroidism and ophthalmopathy. RNA transcripts gave rise to amplified TCR beta CDR3 regions. The TCR CDR3 first-round RT-PCR relied on the HTBI primer set. TCRdb processed the multiplex PCR reads anew with MiXCR; each CDR3 protein has one entry. The sample has a few hundred thousand distinct CDR3 sequences, around 14% seen once. Sequenced material: blood. These receptors all come from a woman under 30 with Graves' hyperthyroidism.

This clonotype was counted many times. The chain recombines TRBV6-1 with TRBJ2-2; weak D call: TRBD2 (5 bases). CDR3 length equals 13 residues. V dropped 0 bases and J dropped 6 bases, with 5 bases sitting between them. CDR1 is MNHNS, CDR2 SASEGT, per germline. The CDR3 DNA sequence: TGTGCCAGCAGTGAAGCCGGGGCCGGGGAGCTGTTTTTT. Its protein is CASSEAGAGELFF.

This clonotype was recorded a few times. The chain employs TRBV3-1 and TRBJ2-1, with 11 bases aligning to TRBD2. The germline CDR1 and CDR2 sequences are LGHDT and YNNKEL (reference sequence). The CDR3 runs 16 residues. The V gene end was trimmed by 1 base and the J gene end by 6 bases; junction bases not matched to a gene: 5. The CDR3: CASSQARLAGRNEQFF. CDR3 bases: TGTGCCAGCAGCCAAGCCCGACTAGCGGGGCGCAATGAGCAGTTCTTC.

As for this clonotype: One end of the junction is discordant with germline, which a read error may explain. The chain combines TRBV7-9 with TRBJ2-5, with D unresolved. This CDR3 has 9 residues. CDR1 and CDR2 from the germline V gene are SEHNR and FQNEAQ (reference sequence). Here the CDR3 DNA reads TGTGCCAGCAGACCCCTCGGAGACTTC. Translation gives CASRPLGDF.

The sample holds a few counts of this clonotype. The chain employs TRBV4-3 and TRBJ1-1; D remains ambiguous. The CDR3 spans 16 residues. V gave up 0 bases and J gave up 1 base, with 12 bases separating them. The germline gives CDR1 LGHNA, CDR2 YSLEER. DNA for the CDR3: TGCGCCAGCAGCCAAGAGGCCTTGGCAGAGAACACTGAAGCTTTCTTT. It translates to CASSQEALAENTEAFF.

This clonotype was observed at least ten times. CDR3 sequence (DNA): TGTGCCAGCAGCCGCACCAGACCGGACAGGGCGGATATAAGCAATCAGCCCCAGCATTTT. Translating gives CASSRTRPDRADISNQPQHF. This chain connects TRBV3-1 to TRBJ1-5, with TRBD1 identical over 8 bases. Trimming at V came to 4 bases and at J to 1 base, leaving 18 bases not matched to a gene. The length of the CDR3 is 20 residues. Per germline, CDR1 LGHDT and CDR2 YNNKEL (reference sequence).

Ten or more counts support this clonotype. This chain links TRBV27 with TRBJ2-7; TRBD1 or TRBD2 may be the D gene (5 bases each). Trimming stripped 6 bases from V and 6 bases from J, with 24 bases between. Germline V gives CDR1 MNHEY, CDR2 SMNVEV (reference sequence). The CDR3 covers 16 residues. CDR3 sequence (DNA): TGTGCCAGCAGAGCCTTAGCCGGGATTGGGGCGAGCGAGCAGTACTTC. As protein: CASRALAGIGASEQYF.

The gene calls are TRBV7-9 and TRBJ2-6, with TRBD1 identical over 7 bases. The V gene end was trimmed by 4 bases and the J gene end by 0 bases; junction bases not matched to a gene: 3. The CDR3 covers 16 residues. The germline gives CDR1 SEHNR, CDR2 FQNEAQ (reference sequence). The CDR3 sequence: CASSSTGDSGANVLTF. The CDR3 DNA follows: TGTGCCAGCAGCTCTACAGGGGACTCTGGGGCCAACGTCCTGACTTTC. Drawing the rest from reference TRBV7-9 and TRBJ2-6, the complete variable domain is DTGVSQNPRHKITKRGQNVTFRCDPISEHNRLYWYRQTLGQGPEFLTYFQNEAQLEKSRLLSDRFSAERPKGSFSTLEIQRTEQGDSAMYLCASSSTGDSGANVLTFGAGSRLTVL.

In its sample, this clonotype was seen many times. The chain combines TRBV2 with TRBJ2-1; D is possibly TRBD2 (6 bases). Germline CDR1 is SNHLY and CDR2 is FYNNEI. V lost 2 bases and J lost 8, with 16 bases in between. The CDR3 extends over 15 amino acids. The CDR3 region is CASSERLAGRHEQFF. Written as DNA, the CDR3 is TGTGCCAGCAGTGAACGATTGGCAGGGAGGCATGAGCAGTTCTTC.

V gene TRBV20-1 combines with J gene TRBJ1-6; D is ambiguous. CDR1 and CDR2 from the germline V gene are DFQATT and SNEGSKA (reference sequence). The CDR3 sequence is 15 residues long. Trimming took off 4 bases at V and 3 bases at J, with 13 bases between the two ends. CDR3 nucleotide sequence: TGCAGTGCTAACGGCAGGTGGGACTATAATTCACCCCTCCACTTT. Protein: CSANGRWDYNSPLHF.

In this sample, this clonotype turned up many times. The chain links TRBV29-1 to TRBJ2-2, with TRBD1 matching 7 bases. Germline CDR1 reads SQVTM; CDR2 reads ANQGSEA. There are 14 residues in the CDR3. J gave up 2 bases and V 4 bases, and 4 bases lay outside the gene matches. The DNA for the CDR3 is TGCAGCGTTGCCCGGGACAGCAACACCGGGGAGCTGTTTTTT. Its protein is CSVARDSNTGELFF.

This clonotype was recorded many times. This sequence joins TRBV7-3 and TRBJ2-1, with 8 bases identical to TRBD2. Per the germline V gene, CDR1 is SGHTA and CDR2 is FQGTGA. There are 15 residues in the CDR3. The V gene end was trimmed by 5 bases and the J gene end by 0 bases; junction bases not matched to a gene: 3. The chain's CDR3 is CASSPGLASYNEQFF. Here the CDR3 DNA reads TGTGCCAGCAGCCCCGGACTAGCCTCCTACAATGAGCAGTTCTTC.

This clonotype was found many times. This chain links TRBV6-1 with TRBJ1-5; TRBD1 might be the D (6 bases). In germline, CDR1 is MNHNS, CDR2 SASEGT. Trimming pared 3 bases from V and 4 bases from J, leaving 16 bases between. The CDR3 covers 16 residues. CDR3 in amino acids: CASSEAGARRNQPQHF. The CDR3 coding sequence is TGTGCCAGCAGTGAGGCGGGGGCGCGGAGAAATCAGCCCCAGCATTTT.

This clonotype has at least ten counts. The gene calls are TRBV6-1 and TRBJ1-1; TRBD1 agrees at 7 bases. The J segment lost 5 bases and the V segment lost 5 bases, leaving 8 bases of the junction unmatched. This CDR3 spans 14 amino acids. Germline values: CDR1 MNHNS, CDR2 SASEGT. The CDR3 region is CASSSTGVVTEAFF. CDR3 bases: TGTGCCAGCAGTTCCACAGGGGTGGTTACTGAAGCTTTCTTT.

The V call is TRBV18, the J call TRBJ2-5, with TRBD1 matching over 7 bases. V was clipped by 2 bases and J by 2 bases; unmatched bases: 5. The CDR3 covers 15 residues. Per the germline V gene, CDR1 is KGHSH and CDR2 is LQKENI. DNA for the CDR3: TGTGCCAGCTCACCATCGGGACAGAGACAAGAGACCCAGTACTTC. This encodes CASSPSGQRQETQYF.

This clonotype was seen a handful of times. The rearrangement joins TRBV9 to TRBJ1-3; D is ambiguous. From germline, CDR1 is SGDLS and CDR2 YYNGEE. The V gene lost 4 bases and the J gene lost 0 bases, with 11 bases spanning the gap. The CDR3 runs 15 residues. CDR3 DNA sequence: TGTGCCAGCAGCATCGACCGAAACTCTGGAAACACCATATATTTT. This codes for CASSIDRNSGNTIYF.

This chain links TRBV29-1 with TRBJ1-2; tentatively, D is TRBD1 (5 bases). CDR1 is SQVTM and CDR2 is ANQGSEA in the germline V gene. This CDR3 contains 13 residues. The germline V and J ends were trimmed by 7 bases and 4 bases, with 16 bases remaining between them. The CDR3 coding sequence is TGCAGCGCGAGTAGGGGACGGGTCTATGGCTACACCTTC. Protein sequence: CSASRGRVYGYTF. Variable domain in full (rest from reference TRBV29-1 and TRBJ1-2): SAVISQKPSRDICQRGTSLTIQCQVDSQVTMMFWYRQQPGQSLTLIATANQGSEATYESGFVIDKFPISRPNLTFSTLTVSNMSPEDSSIYLCSASRGRVYGYTFGSGTRLTVV.

This clonotype has at least ten counts. The rearrangement joins TRBV5-6 to TRBJ1-1, with TRBD1 as a possible D gene (6 bases). V was clipped by 0 bases and J by 1 base, with 16 bases between them. This CDR3 has 17 amino acids. Germline values: CDR1 SGHDT, CDR2 YYEEEE. The DNA for the CDR3 is TGTGCCAGCAGCTTGGTTAGAGGGGGACCCCCGAACACTGAAGCTTTCTTT. This translates into CASSLVRGGPPNTEAFF.

This clonotype was seen at least ten times. The rearrangement joins TRBV6-1 to TRBJ1-2, with 7 bases matching TRBD1. The CDR3 length is 15 residues. From germline, CDR1 is MNHNS and CDR2 SASEGT. The V segment lost 3 bases and the J segment 4 bases; nucleotides outside the gene matches: 8. The CDR3 here is CASSEAPQGFYGYTF. The DNA for the CDR3 is TGTGCCAGCAGTGAGGCCCCACAGGGGTTCTATGGCTACACCTTC.

This clonotype was seen at least ten times. CDR3 nucleotides: TGTGCCAGCAGTGCAGCGGGGGACGAGCAGTACTTC. Translated: CASSAAGDEQYF. The gene calls are TRBV2 and TRBJ2-7; 8 nucleotides align to TRBD2. V lost 4 bases and J lost 5; bases outside the gene matches: 1. The CDR3 is 12 residues long. The germline CDR1 and CDR2 sequences are SNHLY and FYNNEI.

This clonotype was counted ten times or more. The rearrangement joins TRBV6-1 to TRBJ1-6, with D unclear. Germline CDR1 and CDR2: MNHNS and SASEGT. CDR3 size: 17 residues. Trimming stripped 7 bases from V and 2 bases from J, with 18 bases between. The CDR3 loop is CASTEDGSGTYNSPLHF. DNA of the CDR3: TGTGCCAGCACCGAAGATGGAAGCGGGACCTATAATTCACCCCTCCACTTT.

With respect to this clonotype: A single base separates this from a much larger clone, so it may be a read error. V is TRBV12-3 or TRBV12-4 and J is TRBJ2-7; a weak D match, TRBD1 (6 bases). The CDR3 is made up of 15 amino acids. CDR3 amino acids: CASSWGLSSSYEQCF. In nucleotides, the CDR3 is TGTGCCAGCAGCTGGGGGCTGTCCAGCTCCTACGAGCAGTGCTTC.

At least ten counts were recorded for this clonotype. The gene calls are TRBV5-8 and TRBJ1-1, with D hard to call. The CDR3 covers 14 residues. The V gene's germline CDR1 is SGHTS and CDR2 YDEGEE. V shed 2 bases and J shed 0 bases, with 8 bases lying between them. CDR3 protein: CASSFEGMNTEAFF. CDR3 in DNA: TGTGCCAGCAGCTTTGAGGGTATGAACACTGAAGCTTTCTTT.

This clonotype appeared many times. The chain couples TRBV12-3 or TRBV12-4 to TRBJ2-1; possible D gene TRBD2, 6 bases. This CDR3 spans 17 amino acids. Trimming took 6 bases from V and 5 from J, leaving 23 bases between them. The CDR3 coding sequence is TGTGCCAGCAGCCCCTTTAGCGGAGGACCAAGGCACAATGAGCAGTTCTTC. Its translation is CASSPFSGGPRHNEQFF.

This clonotype was counted many times. The genes are TRBV28 and TRBJ1-5; the D is unclear. The CDR3 consists of 13 residues. Deletions cut 1 base from V and 8 bases from J, with 9 bases between. The germline V gene encodes CDR1 MDHEN and CDR2 SYDVKM. Written as DNA, the CDR3 is TGTGCCAGCAGTTTATCCCCCACAAAGCCCCAGCATTTT. Encoded protein: CASSLSPTKPQHF.

This clonotype has only a few counts. The gene calls are TRBV3-1 and TRBJ2-5; D assignment may be TRBD1 or TRBD2 (5 bases each). Germline V gives CDR1 LGHDT, CDR2 YNNKEL (reference sequence). Trimming removed 8 bases from V and 8 bases from J, with 12 bases in between. This CDR3 comprises 11 residues. The CDR3 nucleotides read TGTGCCAGCGGGGGTCCCGTCACCCAGTACTTC. The encoded protein is CASGGPVTQYF.

This clonotype has ten or more counts. CDR3 protein: CATSPAGGLHTQYF. The CDR3 nucleotides read TGTGCCACCTCGCCGGCGGGGGGACTTCATACGCAGTATTTT. The J gene is TRBJ2-3, the V gene TRBV24-1; 8 bases fit TRBD2. The J segment lost 7 bases and the V segment lost 9 bases, leaving 11 bases of the junction unmatched. This CDR3 is built from 14 residues. CDR1 KGHDR and CDR2 SFDVKD come from the germline V gene.

This clonotype was seen many times. The J gene is TRBJ1-2, the V gene TRBV18; D is uncertain. Germline assignment: CDR1 KGHSH and CDR2 LQKENI. Trimming shortened V by 3 bases and J by 6 bases, and 8 bases separated the two germline ends. The CDR3 runs 12 residues. CDR3 residues: CASSPASDGYTF. CDR3 sequence (DNA): TGTGCCAGCTCACCCGCATCCGATGGCTACACCTTC.

This clonotype has a count of ten or more. The CDR3 loop reads CASSLGGHQRRSYNSPLHF. CDR3 nucleotide sequence: TGTGCCAGCAGCTTAGGGGGACACCAACGAAGGTCCTATAATTCACCCCTCCACTTT. The chain has TRBV7-2 and TRBJ1-6; D might be TRBD1 (6 bases). V was trimmed by 1 base and J by 1 base, leaving 17 bases between them. Germline CDR1 is SGHTA and CDR2 is FQGNSA. CDR3 size: 19 residues.

Only a few counts were recorded for this clonotype. The chain carries TRBV5-1 and TRBJ2-4; D assignment may be TRBD1 or TRBD2 (6 bases each). Trimming shortened V by 0 bases and J by 9 bases, and 13 bases separated the two germline ends. Germline V CDR1 and CDR2: SGHRS, YFSETQ. This CDR3 comprises 14 residues. CDR3 sequence reads: CASSLETRGGIQYF. The CDR3 DNA reads TGCGCCAGCAGCTTGGAGACCAGGGGAGGCATTCAGTACTTC. Full variable domain (outside the CDR3, taken from reference TRBV5-1 and TRBJ2-4): KAGVTQTPRYLIKTRGQQVTLSCSPISGHRSVSWYQQTPGQGLQFLFEYFSETQRNKGNFPGRFSGRQFSNSRSEMNVSTLELGDSALYLCASSLETRGGIQYFGAGTRLSVL.

The chain carries TRBV7-6 and TRBJ2-1; TRBD1 matches at 7 bases. Germline V gives CDR1 SGHVS, CDR2 FNYEAQ. Trimming took 5 bases from V and 2 from J; bases not matched to a gene: 9. The CDR3 is 16 amino acids. The CDR3 sequence: CASSLRQGVTYNEQFF. The CDR3 DNA sequence: TGTGCCAGCAGCCTAAGACAGGGCGTGACCTACAATGAGCAGTTCTTC.

Remarks on this clonotype: This may arise from a read error, as a much more abundant clone is one base away. The chain recombines TRBV7-9 with TRBJ2-5, with 7 positions matching TRBD1. V gave up 1 base and J gave up 7 bases; unmatched junction bases: 12. Germline-derived CDR1 and CDR2 are SEHNR and FQNEAQ (reference sequence). The CDR3 is 16 amino acids. CDR3 in amino acids: CASSLGQRGRIGTQYF. CDR3 sequence (DNA): TGTGCCAGCAGCTTAGGACAGAGGGGGCGAATAGGGACCCAGTACTTC. The full variable domain, completed using reference TRBV7-9 and TRBJ2-5, is DTGVSQNPRHKITKRGQNVTFRCDPISEHNRLYWYRQTLGQGPEFLTYFQNEAQLEKSRLLSDRFSAERPKGSFSTLEIQRTEQGDSAMYLCASSLGQRGRIGTQYFGPGTRLLVL.

This clonotype has ten or more counts. V gene TRBV5-1 combines with J gene TRBJ2-2; no firm D call. The germline V gene has CDR1 SGHRS and CDR2 YFSETQ. The V end was cut by 2 bases, the J end by 8 bases, with 19 bases between. The CDR3 length is 16 residues. The CDR3 is CASSFMIRTRTGELFF. Written as DNA, the CDR3 is TGCGCCAGCAGCTTCATGATAAGGACCCGAACGGGGGAGCTGTTTTTT.